Following are 18 T cell receptor beta chains from one sample sequenced in a study of blood T cell repertoires in COVID-19. Profiled with immunoSEQ multiplex PCR; TCRdb holds only in-frame clones, not every one. The sample carries fewer than 120,000 clones, roughly 82% recorded once. The specimen was peripheral blood. The source is a woman between 55 and 75 years old with acute or convalescent COVID-19.

This clone showed up just a few times. V gene TRBV7-9 combines with J gene TRBJ2-7, with TRBD1 matching over 7 bases. CDR1 is SEHNR and CDR2 is FQNEAQ in the germline V gene (reference sequence). V dropped 1 base and J dropped 2; count of bases not matched to a gene: 5. This CDR3 is built from 15 residues. The CDR3 here is CASSLGQGTAYEQYF. CDR3 nucleotide sequence: TGTGCCAGCAGCTTAGGGCAGGGGACAGCCTACGAGCAGTACTTC.

The chain recombines TRBV10-3 with TRBJ1-2; 9 bases align to TRBD1. V dropped 4 bases and J dropped 4; count of bases not matched to a gene: 4. This CDR3 is built from 14 residues. Germline V gene data show CDR1 as ENHRY and CDR2 as SYGVKD. CDR3 in amino acids: CAISVTGGSYGYTF. CDR3 coding DNA: TGTGCCATCAGTGTCACAGGGGGCAGCTATGGCTACACCTTC.

The CDR3 region has the DNA TGTGCCAGCAGCGCAGCGGGGATTTTGAACACTGAAGCTTTCTTT. This gives the protein CASSAAGILNTEAFF. The V and J genes are TRBV13 and TRBJ1-1; D not resolved. The CDR3 covers 15 residues. Trimming stripped 5 bases from V and 0 bases from J, with 13 bases between. Germline V gene lookup returns CDR1 PRHDT and CDR2 FYEKMQ (reference sequence).

The sample holds one count of this clone. The rearrangement links TRBV7-9 to TRBJ2-3, with 10 bases identical to TRBD1. Germline CDR1 and CDR2: SEHNR and FQNEAQ (reference sequence). Germline trimming cut 0 bases from V and 5 bases from J; bases unmatched to any gene: 11. The CDR3 length is 18 residues. CDR3 residues: CASSLAALGTGVEDTQYF. DNA for the CDR3: TGTGCCAGCAGCTTAGCGGCTTTGGGGACAGGGGTGGAAGATACGCAGTATTTT. Supplemented by reference TRBV7-9 and TRBJ2-3, the full variable domain reads DTGVSQNPRHKITKRGQNVTFRCDPISEHNRLYWYRQTLGQGPEFLTYFQNEAQLEKSRLLSDRFSAERPKGSFSTLEIQRTEQGDSAMYLCASSLAALGTGVEDTQYFGPGTRLTVL.

The chain links TRBV19 to TRBJ1-1; 8 nucleotides agree with TRBD1. J gave up 4 bases and V 5 bases, and 6 bases lay outside the gene matches. The V gene's germline CDR1 is LNHDA and CDR2 SQIVND (reference sequence). This CDR3 is 14 amino acids long. The CDR3 DNA follows: TGTGCCAGTAGTTCCCGGACAGGGACCACTGAAGCTTTCTTT. Translating gives CASSSRTGTTEAFF.

This clone was counted a single time. The chain joins TRBV11-2 to TRBJ2-7; 7 bases align to TRBD1. Germline CDR1 SGHAT, CDR2 FQNNGV. After removal of 0 bases from V and 2 bases from J, the junction contained 7 bases not matched to a gene. The CDR3 totals 16 residues. This CDR3 is CASSLEWDSVTYEQYF. In nucleotides, the CDR3 is TGTGCCAGCAGCTTAGAGTGGGACAGTGTAACCTACGAGCAGTACTTC.

The gene calls are TRBV11-2 and TRBJ2-2; no reliable D call. The length of the CDR3 is 14 residues. The ends were cut back, 2 bases at V and 5 bases at J, with 9 bases in the middle. The germline gives CDR1 SGHAT, CDR2 FQNNGV. The chain's CDR3 is CASSLFWSTGELFF. In DNA, the CDR3 is TGTGCCAGCAGCTTATTTTGGAGTACCGGGGAGCTGTTTTTT.

V is TRBV7-2 and J is TRBJ2-5; 7 bases map to TRBD1. J lost 5 bases, V lost 4 bases, and 16 bases had no gene match. Germline V gene data show CDR1 as SGHTA and CDR2 as FQGNSA. This CDR3 contains 17 residues. CDR3 sequence reads: CASSSGNTGQISETQYF. The CDR3 coding sequence is TGTGCCAGCAGCTCGGGGAATACGGGACAGATCAGCGAGACCCAGTACTTC.

CDR3 loop: CASSSTLGGSGNTIYF. Written as DNA, the CDR3 is TGTGCCAGCAGCTCAACCCTGGGGGGCTCTGGAAACACCATATATTTT. V is TRBV7-9 and J is TRBJ1-3; possible D gene TRBD1, 5 bases. Trimming left V 4 bases short and J 0 bases short, with 13 bases between. This CDR3 is built from 16 residues. The germline gives CDR1 SEHNR, CDR2 FQNEAQ (reference sequence).

The chain joins TRBV7-3 to TRBJ2-5; 7 nucleotides match TRBD2. Germline V gene lookup returns CDR1 SGHTA and CDR2 FQGTGA. This CDR3 is 14 amino acids long. V lost 4 bases and J lost 5; bases outside the gene matches: 7. In nucleotides, the CDR3 is TGTGCCAGCAGCTCATGGGGGGGTGGCGAGACCCAGTACTTC. Residues: CASSSWGGGETQYF.

This sequence joins TRBV5-1 and TRBJ1-1; D remains unclear. V lost 0 bases, J lost 2 bases, and 14 bases lay in between. This CDR3 spans 16 amino acids. Germline-derived CDR1 and CDR2 are SGHRS and YFSETQ. CDR3 amino acids: CASSLEAGRLNTEAFF. CDR3 sequence (DNA): TGCGCCAGCAGCTTGGAGGCAGGCCGCCTTAACACTGAAGCTTTCTTT.

V gene TRBV30 combines with J gene TRBJ1-6; D is unclear. This CDR3 contains 13 residues. Germline lookup yields CDR1 GTSNPN and CDR2 SVGIG (reference sequence). V was trimmed by 0 bases and J by 7 bases, leaving 7 bases between them. CDR3 sequence: CAWSVQSNSPLHF. The CDR3 nucleotides read TGTGCCTGGAGTGTACAGTCAAATTCACCCCTCCACTTT.

In its sample, this clone was seen once. The chain carries TRBV9 and TRBJ1-1, with 10 bases matching TRBD1. V was clipped by 2 bases and J by 6 bases; unmatched bases: 1. Germline V gene data show CDR1 as SGDLS and CDR2 as YYNGEE. The CDR3 spans 13 residues. The CDR3 here is CASSVGTGAEAFF. The CDR3 DNA is TGTGCCAGCAGCGTCGGGACAGGGGCTGAAGCTTTCTTT.

The rearrangement links TRBV5-1 to TRBJ2-1; TRBD1 matches at 8 bases. The CDR3 contains 15 residues. Germline V gene lookup returns CDR1 SGHRS and CDR2 YFSETQ. V trimming: 1 base; J trimming: 9 bases; junction bases outside the gene matches: 9. The CDR3, as DNA: TGCGCCAGCAGCTTGTCAGGGGGCAAGAGTAGTGAGCAGTTCTTC. Translated, it gives CASSLSGGKSSEQFF.

The chain is built from TRBV4-1 and TRBJ1-1; D not certain. The CDR3 extends over 13 amino acids. Trimming pared 1 base from V and 3 bases from J, leaving 6 bases between. Germline V gene lookup returns CDR1 MGHRA and CDR2 YSYEKL. The CDR3 DNA reads TGCGCCAGCAGCCAAGGGCAGTACACTGAAGCTTTCTTT. Protein product: CASSQGQYTEAFF.

V usage is TRBV2 and J usage is TRBJ1-5; D perhaps matches TRBD1 (5 bases). The CDR3 contains 15 residues. Trimming stripped 6 bases from V and 2 bases from J, with 14 bases between. CDR1 is SNHLY and CDR2 is FYNNEI in the germline V gene. CDR3 bases: TGTGCCAGCAGGAAGGACGGGGGGGGCAATCAGCCCCAGCATTTT. Its translation: CASRKDGGGNQPQHF.

The rearrangement joins TRBV7-2 to TRBJ2-1, with 11 bases that match TRBD2. V was clipped by 5 bases and J by 5 bases; unmatched bases: 11. The germline gives CDR1 SGHTA, CDR2 FQGNSA. There are 17 residues in the CDR3. CDR3 sequence (DNA): TGTGCCAGCAGCCTATTTCTTCTAGCGGGGGGCGACAATGAGCAGTTCTTC. Translated: CASSLFLLAGGDNEQFF. The full variable domain, completed using reference TRBV7-2 and TRBJ2-1, is GAGVSQSPSNKVTEKGKDVELRCDPISGHTALYWYRQSLGQGLEFLIYFQGNSAPDKSGLPSDRFSAERTGGSVSTLTIQRTQQEDSAVYLCASSLFLLAGGDNEQFFGPGTRLTVL.

The chain recombines TRBV28 with TRBJ1-2; 11 nucleotides line up with TRBD1. From germline, CDR1 is MDHEN and CDR2 SYDVKM. J was trimmed by 7 bases and V by 10 bases; bases with no gene match: 17. CDR3 length equals 16 residues. The CDR3 sequence: CATSLGQGVTYSGYTF. The CDR3 region has the DNA TGTGCCACATCCCTGGGACAGGGGGTGACATATTCTGGCTACACCTTC.